This record looks at one T cell receptor (beta chain) sequence and its context. The sample is drawn from a study of control samples from healthy donors and cancer patients. The CDR3 totals 13 residues. Germline CDR1 reads SNHLY; CDR2 reads FYNNEI. V lost 6 bases and J 6 bases, leaving 9 bases between the germline ends. Some clones are missing from TCRdb's copy, which holds only in-frame ones; the method was immunoSEQ multiplex PCR. The sample has about 130,000 clones, roughly 92% seen once. The sample taken for sequencing was blood. This chain links TRBV2 with TRBJ1-6, with D possibly matching TRBD1 (5 bases). The receptor was derived from a young man in good health. The CDR3 sequence: CASSADTNSPLHF. The CDR3 region has the DNA TGTGCCAGCAGCGCGGACACTAATTCACCCCTCCACTTT.